This T cell receptor (beta chain) was sequenced in a study of blood T cell repertoires in COVID-19. Germline CDR1 reads SNHLY; CDR2 reads FYNNEI. V dropped 3 bases and J dropped 0; count of bases not matched to a gene: 7. This CDR3 has 18 residues. Sequencing was performed with immunoSEQ multiplex PCR; in TCRdb, only in-frame clones are kept and a portion is missing. The sample gives fewer than 450,000 clones, about 90% of which show up once; 0.9% to 1.2% is in the top ten. The sequencing input was PBMCs or T cells enriched from blood (not recorded which). This receptor was identified in a woman between 25 and 40 years old who had recovered from COVID-19. This chain links TRBV2 with TRBJ2-1; 11 nucleotides align to TRBD2. The chain's CDR3 is CASSEGLAGGVSYNEQFF. CDR3 in DNA: TGTGCCAGCAGTGAGGGGCTAGCGGGGGGTGTCTCCTACAATGAGCAGTTCTTC.